Included here is one T cell receptor beta chain sequence, with context. Generated by immunoSEQ multiplex PCR, the TCRdb table keeps only in-frame clones and is missing some. The sample lists about 43,000 clones; approximately 86% were seen once. Trimming pared 4 bases from V and 0 bases from J, leaving 6 bases between. CDR3 length: 13 amino acids. Germline loops: CDR1 LGHDT, CDR2 YNNKEL (reference sequence). These data originate in a study of blood T cell repertoires in COVID-19. The rearrangement links TRBV3-1 (or the pseudogene TRBV3-2) to TRBJ1-2, with D perhaps matching TRBD1 (5 bases). The sequence was collected from a man in his 60s with active COVID-19. Sequenced material: peripheral blood. The chain's CDR3 is CASSPTANYGYTF. In DNA, the CDR3 is TGTGCCAGCAGCCCGACAGCTAACTATGGCTACACCTTC.